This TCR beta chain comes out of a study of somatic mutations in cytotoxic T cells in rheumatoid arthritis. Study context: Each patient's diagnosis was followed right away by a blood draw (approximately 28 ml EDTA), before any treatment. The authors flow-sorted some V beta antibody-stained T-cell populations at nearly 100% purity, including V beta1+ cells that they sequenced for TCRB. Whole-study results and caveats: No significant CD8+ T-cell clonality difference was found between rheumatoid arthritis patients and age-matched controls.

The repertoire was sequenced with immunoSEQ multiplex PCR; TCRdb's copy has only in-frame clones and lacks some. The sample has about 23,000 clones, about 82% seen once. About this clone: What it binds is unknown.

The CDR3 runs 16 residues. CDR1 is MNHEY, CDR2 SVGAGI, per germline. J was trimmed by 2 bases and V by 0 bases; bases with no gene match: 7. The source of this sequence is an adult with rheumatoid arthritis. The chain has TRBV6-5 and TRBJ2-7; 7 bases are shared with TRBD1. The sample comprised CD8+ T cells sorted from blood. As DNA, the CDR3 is TGTGCCAGCAGTTACTCGATAGGACAGGAGACCTACGAGCAGTACTTC. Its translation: CASSYSIGQETYEQYF.